This is a list of T cell receptor beta chains from one sample in a study of OX40 agonist ivuxolimab in advanced cancers. Produced via immunoSEQ multiplex PCR; TCRdb's table is partial and in-frame only. The table includes more than 30,000 clones, approximately 90% detected once. Here the sequenced sample was CD4+ or CD8+ T cells sorted from blood, taken in a trial of the OX40 agonist ivuxolimab. The receptors were sampled from an adult with an advanced solid tumor such as melanoma, head and neck, liver or kidney cancer. The CDR3 runs from the conserved cysteine through the conserved F or W. The D gene is left open where the match is weak. The listing skips clone size in some rows; elsewhere it reads once, few, many or a size class.

D gene,clone size,J gene,V gene,CDR3 DNA,CDR3 protein
-,-,TRBJ1-2,TRBV7-3,TGTGCCAGCAGCTTAACCGGACAGTCCTTGGGGGGCTACACCTTC,CASSLTGQSLGGYTF
-,-,TRBJ1-5,TRBV11-2,TGTGCCAGCAGCTTAGCAGGGTCGGGTCAGCCCCAGCATTTT,CASSLAGSGQPQHF
-,few,TRBJ1-4,TRBV5-1,TGCGCCAGCAGCGCCAGCACCGGGACGAATGAAAAACTGTTTTTT,CASSASTGTNEKLFF
-,-,TRBJ2-5,TRBV5-8,TGTGCCAGCAGCTTGGACATCCTACAAGAGACCCAGTACTTC,CASSLDILQETQYF
TRBD1,-,TRBJ2-6,TRBV5-8,TGTGCCAGCAGCTCGATAGGGGGCCCCGGGGCCAACGTCCTGACTTTC,CASSSIGGPGANVLTF
-,-,TRBJ2-3,TRBV19,TGTGCCAGTAGTATAGGGGAAGACAGCCCCCCCACAGATACGCAGTATTTT,CASSIGEDSPPTDTQYF
-,-,TRBJ1-4,TRBV19,TGTGCCAGTAGTATAGGCGGGGACATGGGTGAAAAACTGTTTTTT,CASSIGGDMGEKLFF
-,-,TRBJ1-2,TRBV5-1,TGCGCCAGCAGCTTGGAGGGGAACTATGGCTACACCTTC,CASSLEGNYGYTF
TRBD1,-,TRBJ2-7,TRBV6-6,TGTGCCAGCAGCCTCGACAGGGACGAGCAGTACTTC,CASSLDRDEQYF
-,-,TRBJ1-5,TRBV9,TGTGCCAGCAGCGTAGTTGGGGGGGGCTGTTGCAATCAGCCCCAGCATTTT,CASSVVGGGCCNQPQHF
TRBD1,-,TRBJ1-2,TRBV4-2,TGTGCCAGCAGCCGAGACAGGGCGTATGGCTACACCTTC,CASSRDRAYGYTF
-,-,TRBJ2-1,TRBV15,TGTGCCACCAGCAGAGATGAAGCAGGGAATGGAAATGAGCAGTTCTTC,CATSRDEAGNGNEQFF
-,-,TRBJ1-2,TRBV6-1,TGTGCCAGCAGTGAAGGGTTGGGGGATAGGGACTATGGCTACACCTTC,CASSEGLGDRDYGYTF
-,-,TRBJ2-5,TRBV7-7,TGTGCTAGCAGCTCCCTCGTTGGGGGCCAAGAGACCCAGTACTTC,CASSSLVGGQETQYF
TRBD2,-,TRBJ2-7,TRBV7-2,TGTGCCAGCAGCTCACTAGCGGGGGGGAACGAGCAGTACTTC,CASSSLAGGNEQYF
TRBD2,-,TRBJ2-7,TRBV11-2,TGTGCCAGCAGCACCCGGCGGGGGGGTGACGAGCAGTACTTC,CASSTRRGGDEQYF
-,once,TRBJ1-5,TRBV29-1,TGCAGCGCTTCCTCATCGAATAGCAATCAGCCCCAGCATTTT,CSASSSNSNQPQHF
-,once,TRBJ2-6,TRBV6-1,TGTGCCAGCAGTGAAGTGAGAGCTTCTGGGGCCAACGTCCTGACTTTC,CASSEVRASGANVLTF
-,-,TRBJ1-1,TRBV18,TGTGCCAGCTCACCACAGACAGTCAACACTGAAGCTTTCTTT,CASSPQTVNTEAFF
-,-,TRBJ1-3,TRBV2,TGTGCCAGCAGTCCTCAGGGCACAGGTGCTGGAAACACCATATATTTT,CASSPQGTGAGNTIYF
-,-,TRBJ1-1,TRBV6-6,TGTGCCAGCAGTTCACAGATGAACACTGAAGCTTTCTTT,CASSSQMNTEAFF
-,-,TRBJ2-6,TRBV7-2,TGTGCCAGCAGGAAAGGGACCACAAAGGCTGGGGCCAACGTCCTGACTTTC,CASRKGTTKAGANVLTF
-,-,TRBJ2-1,TRBV30,TGTGCCTGGAGGCAGGCAGAATACAATGAGCAGTTCTTC,CAWRQAEYNEQFF
-,-,TRBJ1-3,TRBV6-4,TGTGCCAGCAGCGAAGTTGTGTCAGACTGGGGAAACACCATATATTTT,CASSEVVSDWGNTIYF
TRBD1,-,TRBJ2-5,TRBV19,TGTGCCAGTATGGGGACAGGGTCCGGAGAGACCCAGTACTTC,CASMGTGSGETQYF
-,-,TRBJ1-1,TRBV6-5,TGTGCCAGCAGTTACTCGCTGCAGATGAACACTGAAGCTTTCTTT,CASSYSLQMNTEAFF
TRBD1,-,TRBJ1-1,TRBV7-2,TGTGCCAGCAGCTTAGCCCGGGACAGGGGCGGCAAAGCTTTCTTT,CASSLARDRGGKAFF
-,-,TRBJ1-2,TRBV29-1,TGCAGCGTTGTAGGCGGATCGGCAGGCTATGGCTACACCTTC,CSVVGGSAGYGYTF
-,-,TRBJ1-3,TRBV6-6,TGTGCCAGCAGTTCAAGACCGGAGGGAAACACCATATATTTT,CASSSRPEGNTIYF
-,once,TRBJ2-1,TRBV6-5,TGTGCCAGCAGTTACCCACAGGGGGCGGGGGGGCAAGGGCAGTTCTTC,CASSYPQGAGGQGQFF
TRBD1,-,TRBJ1-1,TRBV11-1,TGTGCCAGCAGCTTCCGACAGGGGGGTGAAGCTTTCTTT,CASSFRQGGEAFF
TRBD1,-,TRBJ2-7,TRBV27,TGTGCCAGCAGTAGACAGGGTGGGATTTCCTACGAGCAGTACTTC,CASSRQGGISYEQYF
-,-,TRBJ2-1,TRBV5-1,TGCGCCAGCAGCTTGGAAAACAATGAGCAGTTCTTC,CASSLENNEQFF
-,-,TRBJ2-3,TRBV4-3,TGCGCCAGCAGCCAAGAGGGAGTAGCAGCTACGCAGTATTTT,CASSQEGVAATQYF
-,-,TRBJ2-7,TRBV27,TGTGCCAGCAGTCAAGAGGTTACAGCCTACGAGCAGTACTTC,CASSQEVTAYEQYF
-,-,TRBJ2-1,TRBV5-1,TGCGCCAGCAGCCCCTTAGCTTCAGACTCCTACAATGAGCAGTTCTTC,CASSPLASDSYNEQFF
TRBD1,-,TRBJ1-1,TRBV6-6,TGTGCCAGCAGTTACTCGGGCCCAGGGGGGACTGAAGCTTTCTTT,CASSYSGPGGTEAFF
-,few,TRBJ1-6,TRBV5-5,TGTGCCAGCAGCTTGGATGGGGATTCGGGGTCACCCCTCCACTTT,CASSLDGDSGSPLHF
-,-,TRBJ2-7,TRBV10-3,TGTGCCATCAGTGCCTCGACAGCTAGCTCCTACGAGCAGTACTTC,CAISASTASSYEQYF
-,-,TRBJ1-2,TRBV5-6,TGTGCCAGCAGCTTTTCCCAACGGATAGCTAACTATGGCTACACCTTC,CASSFSQRIANYGYTF
-,once,TRBJ1-6,TRBV27,TGTGCCAGCAGTTTAGGGCCCTTTTCACCCCTCCACTTT,CASSLGPFSPLHF
-,-,TRBJ2-5,TRBV6-1,TGTGCCAGCTCGGAGGCAGAGACCCAGTACTTC,CASSEAETQYF
-,-,TRBJ2-2,TRBV4-3,TGCGCCAGCAGCCAAGATCGGGGCTCCTACACCGGGGAGCTGTTTTTT,CASSQDRGSYTGELFF
-,-,TRBJ2-7,TRBV6-5,TGTGCCACCCAATCCCAGGATACCTACGAGCAGTACTTC,CATQSQDTYEQYF
TRBD1,-,TRBJ2-4,TRBV6-5,TGTGCCAGCAGTGAACACAGGGGGGTAAACATTCAGTACTTC,CASSEHRGVNIQYF
-,-,TRBJ1-5,TRBV19,TGTGCCAGTGACCGGGAGTCTAGCAATCAGCCCCAGCATTTT,CASDRESSNQPQHF
TRBD1,-,TRBJ2-2,TRBV5-1,TGCGCCAGCAGCTTGGTTTGGGGACAGGGTTTGATAGGGACCGGGGAGCTGTTTTTT,CASSLVWGQGLIGTGELFF
-,-,TRBJ2-2,TRBV7-9,TGTGCCAGCAGCTTAGGAAGCACCGGGGAGCTGTTTTTT,CASSLGSTGELFF
-,-,TRBJ1-5,TRBV6-1,TGTGCCAGCGGGCTAAATAGCAATCAGCCCCAGCATTTT,CASGLNSNQPQHF
-,once,TRBJ2-5,TRBV5-1,TGCGCCAGCAGCCGACAGAAAGAGACCCAGTACTTC,CASSRQKETQYF
-,-,TRBJ1-1,TRBV7-9,TGTGCCAGCAGCCCTAACCCGGCTTTTGGGAACACTGAAGCTTTCTTT,CASSPNPAFGNTEAFF
-,-,TRBJ1-5,TRBV2,TGTGCCAGCAGTGTGGGCAGGGATAGCAATCAGCCCCAGCATTTT,CASSVGRDSNQPQHF
-,once,TRBJ2-1,TRBV18,TGTGCCAGCTCACCACCGTCCCGTTACAATGAGCAGTTCTTC,CASSPPSRYNEQFF